This T cell receptor beta chain came from a study of shared clonotypes between healthy human individuals. Trimming removed 5 bases from V and 4 bases from J, with 11 bases in between. The germline CDR1 and CDR2 sequences are SGHVS and FQNEAQ. CDR3 length: 13 amino acids. Profiling relied on immunoSEQ multiplex PCR, and the TCRdb table lists in-frame clones only, not all of them. The repertoire has 2,500,000 or so clones, about nine tenths of them found once; the top ten carry 0.37%. The receptor comes from a man in his late teens or twenties in good health. Some clones in this sample may be carry-over from other donors' samples. The sample comprised naive CD4+ T cells from PBMCs. The sample's subset: CD45RA+ positively selected. The genes are TRBV7-8 and TRBJ2-5; D possibly uses TRBD1 or TRBD2 (6 bases each). CDR3: CASSEGGRETQYF. The CDR3 DNA reads TGTGCCAGCAGCGAGGGGGGAAGAGAGACCCAGTACTTC.